This TCR beta chain was retrieved from a study of blood T cell repertoires in COVID-19. Study details: Spain, Italy and the United States supplied samples that represented acute and convalescent COVID-19. The cDNA or gDNA used as material had been derived from T cells, B-cell-depleted T cells, or PBMCs.

Trimming took 4 bases from V and 3 from J; bases not matched to a gene: 8. The CDR3 is 17 amino acids. Per germline, CDR1 SGHKS and CDR2 YYEKEE (reference sequence). Assay: immunoSEQ multiplex PCR; the TCRdb copy retains only in-frame clones and omits some. The data hold 53,000 or so clones, with more than 75% observed a single time. The clonotype was recovered from a man aged 50 to 59 with active or convalescent COVID-19. This sequence joins TRBV5-5 and TRBJ2-5, with 14 bases lining up with TRBD2. The sequenced material came from peripheral blood. The CDR3 region has the DNA TGTGCCAGCAGCACTGAGATGGGACTAGCGGGAGAAGAGACCCAGTACTTC. Protein: CASSTEMGLAGEETQYF.